This T cell receptor (beta chain) comes out of a study of shared clonotypes between healthy human individuals. Generated by immunoSEQ multiplex PCR, the TCRdb table keeps only in-frame clones and is missing some. The sample yields roughly 2.6 million clones, just over 90% seen once. Germline V gene data show CDR1 as GTSNPN and CDR2 as SVGIG (reference sequence). Trimming stripped 0 bases from V and 0 bases from J, with 12 bases between. The CDR3 is 17 amino acids. Sequencing was performed on naive CD4+ T cells sorted from blood. Subset given: CD45RA+ positively selected. This sequence joins TRBV30 and TRBJ2-6, with D unclear. The sequence was obtained from a man between 18 and 29 years old in good health. The CDR3 sequence is CAWSVHRLVSGANVLTF. CDR3 in DNA: TGTGCCTGGAGTGTACACCGGCTGGTCTCTGGGGCCAACGTCCTGACTTTC.